These 13 T cell receptor beta chains were all obtained from the same sample, sequenced in a study of blood T cell repertoires in COVID-19. Profiled with immunoSEQ multiplex PCR; TCRdb holds only in-frame clones, not every one. This sample carries some 87,000 clones, around 83% of them seen once, and the ten largest clones take about 42%. Input material: peripheral blood. The receptors were sampled from a man aged 80 or over with active or convalescent COVID-19.

This clone was picked up a small number of times. V gene TRBV10-2 combines with J gene TRBJ1-5, with D tentatively TRBD1 (5 bases). Trimming left V 6 bases short and J 5 bases short, with 23 bases between. The CDR3 is made up of 17 amino acids. Per the germline V gene, CDR1 is WSHSY and CDR2 is SAAADI. The CDR3 DNA follows: TGCGCCAGCAGCGACGGGGGTGGGCTCAGATCTGATCAGCCCCAGCATTTT. Protein product: CASSDGGGLRSDQPQHF.

This clone was seen a few times. This chain's CDR3 is CASSLRASGTDTQYF. CDR3 sequence (DNA): TGTGCCAGCAGCTTAAGGGCTAGCGGCACAGATACGCAGTATTTT. The V call is TRBV7-9, the J call TRBJ2-3, with D maybe TRBD2 (6 bases). CDR1 is SEHNR and CDR2 is FQNEAQ in the germline V gene (reference sequence). V lost 2 bases and J 1 base, leaving 10 bases between the germline ends. This CDR3 has 15 residues.

J is TRBJ2-1 and V is TRBV18, with D possibly matching TRBD2 (7 bases). CDR1 is KGHSH and CDR2 is LQKENI in the germline V gene. Between the trimmed V and J ends, which lost 5 bases and 5 bases, there was a span of 22 bases. The CDR3 length is 17 residues. CDR3 DNA sequence: TGTGCCAGCTCAGTCTCACAGGGAGGGATGGCCAACAATGAGCAGTTCTTC. Translated: CASSVSQGGMANNEQFF.

This clone has a handful of counts. The chain couples TRBV6-4 to TRBJ1-5, with D perhaps matching TRBD1 (5 bases). This CDR3 contains 15 residues. Trimming shortened V by 5 bases and J by 4 bases, and 15 bases separated the two germline ends. Per the germline V gene, CDR1 is MRHNA and CDR2 is SNTAGT. The CDR3 sequence: CASSPYGGGNQPQHF. The DNA of the CDR3 is TGTGCCAGCAGTCCCTACGGGGGTGGGAATCAGCCCCAGCATTTT.

The gene calls are TRBV30 and TRBJ2-7; D possibly corresponds to TRBD2 (7 bases). The CDR3 loop spans 13 amino acids. V was cut by 2 bases and J by 2 bases, with 10 bases left in between. Germline V CDR1 and CDR2: GTSNPN, SVGIG (reference sequence). CDR3 sequence: CAWSWGGAYEQYF. CDR3 in DNA: TGTGCCTGGAGTTGGGGGGGCGCCTACGAGCAGTACTTC.

A single count supports this clone. The gene calls are TRBV10-1 and TRBJ2-3; D unresolved. Between the trimmed V and J ends, which lost 4 bases and 0 bases, there was a span of 8 bases. This CDR3 is 14 amino acids long. Per germline, CDR1 WNHNN and CDR2 SYGVQD (reference sequence). The DNA of the CDR3 is TGCGCCAGCAGTGTACAACGAAGCACAGATACGCAGTATTTT. Amino acids: CASSVQRSTDTQYF.

The CDR3 coding sequence is TGTGCCGCACATGACAGGTATGATGGCTACACCTTC. It encodes CAAHDRYDGYTF. The chain carries TRBV28 and TRBJ1-2; maybe TRBD1 (6 bases). V dropped 11 bases and J dropped 6 bases, with 16 bases sitting between them. This CDR3 has 12 amino acids. The germline V gene has CDR1 MDHEN and CDR2 SYDVKM.

The chain recombines TRBV20-1 with TRBJ1-1, with 7 bases lining up with TRBD1. Germline V lookup: CDR1 DFQATT, CDR2 SNEGSKA (reference sequence). The CDR3 extends over 14 amino acids. V was clipped by 3 bases and J by 4 bases; unmatched bases: 8. The CDR3 reads CSASRDSGGTEAFF. CDR3 DNA: TGCAGTGCTAGTCGGGACAGTGGGGGCACTGAAGCTTTCTTT.

The chain is built from TRBV10-3 and TRBJ2-1; D gene uncertain. V lost 1 base and J lost 0, with 7 bases in between. The CDR3 totals 15 residues. Germline loops: CDR1 ENHRY, CDR2 SYGVKD. The CDR3 DNA is TGTGCCATCAGTGAGTTGGCTAGCTCCTACAATGAGCAGTTCTTC. Residues: CAISELASSYNEQFF.

The chain employs TRBV7-2 and TRBJ1-3, with D unclear. There are 15 residues in the CDR3. Between the trimmed V and J ends, which lost 1 base and 1 base, there was a span of 8 bases. Germline-derived CDR1 and CDR2 are SGHTA and FQGNSA. The CDR3 protein is CASSLGPGSGNTIYF. In DNA form, the CDR3 reads TGTGCCAGCAGCTTAGGGCCCGGGTCTGGAAACACCATATATTTT.

The V call is TRBV7-9, the J call TRBJ2-3; 10 positions match TRBD2. The CDR3 is 17 amino acids. The V segment lost 0 bases and the J segment 2 bases; nucleotides outside the gene matches: 5. Germline CDR1 and CDR2: SEHNR and FQNEAQ (reference sequence). The CDR3, as DNA: TGTGCCAGCAGCTTAGCGGTTGGGACTAGCGTCACAGATACGCAGTATTTT. Its protein is CASSLAVGTSVTDTQYF.

A single count supports this clone. J is TRBJ2-1 and V is TRBV10-1, with a possible D match to TRBD2 (7 bases). Trimming left V 6 bases short and J 5 bases short, with 17 bases between. This CDR3 is built from 15 residues. Germline CDR1 is WNHNN and CDR2 is SYGVQD (reference sequence). The CDR3 sequence is CASSPSGGLNNEQFF. The CDR3 DNA sequence: TGCGCCAGCAGCCCTTCGGGGGGCCTTAACAATGAGCAGTTCTTC.

The chain employs TRBV12-5 and TRBJ1-1; 7 bases are a match to TRBD1. The CDR3 has 14 amino acids. Germline V gives CDR1 LGHNT, CDR2 FRNRAP. After removal of 6 bases from V and 2 bases from J, the junction contained 6 bases not matched to a gene. In DNA form, the CDR3 reads TGTGCTAGTGGATCCGGACAGGTTAACACTGAAGCTTTCTTT. It specifies CASGSGQVNTEAFF.